This T cell receptor beta chain is drawn from a study of blood T cell repertoires in COVID-19. Background on the study: The United States, Italy and Spain supplied acute and convalescent COVID-19 samples. T cells, B-cell-depleted T cells, or PBMCs provided the cDNA or gDNA that served as material.

In the original workflow: Researchers report that nucleated cell counts were estimated from reference gene primer amplification. Only in-frame clones appear in the TCRdb table, and some are missing; sequencing was by immunoSEQ multiplex PCR. That table furnishes V, J and clone size, whereas the DNA furnished D and trimming. Among about 220,000 clones listed, around 84% were seen once. Trimming shortened V by 2 bases and J by 1 base, and 8 bases separated the two germline ends. Per the germline V gene, CDR1 is SNHLY and CDR2 is FYNNEI. The CDR3 has 14 amino acids. The clonotype was recovered from a man aged 45-60 years with active or convalescent COVID-19. The gene calls are TRBV2 and TRBJ2-5, with D perhaps matching TRBD2 (6 bases). Sequenced input: peripheral blood. The CDR3 coding sequence is TGTGCCAGCAGTGAAATTAGCGGCCAAGAGACCCAGTACTTC. This codes for CASSEISGQETQYF.